The 21 T cell receptor beta chains below were found in one sample sequenced in a study of CXCR3-negative and CXCR3-positive naive CD8 T cells. Each TRB cDNA library was prepared by 5' RACE (with UMI labels). TCRdb reprocessed the 5' RACE reads and stores each CDR3 protein as one record, lacking DNA. The sample table sets out fewer than 90,000 distinct CDR3 sequences. The specimen was naive CXCR3- CD8+ T cells from blood. The subset: CD45RO-CCR7+CD27+CD95- naive CD8+ T cells lacking CXCR3 (TNR3-). The receptors stem from a human donor in good health. Some clones in this sample may be carry-over from other donors' samples.

The chain is built from TRBV29-1 and TRBJ2-5; TCRdb names TRBD2, which stays unverified in the absence of DNA. Germline-derived CDR1 and CDR2 are SQVTM and ANQGSEA. The CDR3 length is 14 residues. The chain's CDR3 is CSVIAGGRQETQYF.

The chain combines TRBV9 with TRBJ2-7; TCRdb indicates TRBD1, and absent DNA this call remains unverified. The CDR3 extends over 16 amino acids. CDR1 and CDR2 (germline): SGDLS, YYNGEE. This CDR3 is CASSVGSGGTYYEQYF.

V usage is TRBV6-1 and J usage is TRBJ1-1. Germline values: CDR1 MNHNS, CDR2 SASEGT. The CDR3 is 13 residues long. The CDR3 sequence: CASSVRENTEAFF.

The chain recombines TRBV29-1 with TRBJ1-1. CDR3 length: 11 residues. Germline CDR1 SQVTM, CDR2 ANQGSEA. CDR3 loop: CSVETNTEAFF.

This chain links TRBV14 with TRBJ2-1; there is no DNA to check the TCRdb D call of TRBD1. Germline CDR1 reads SGHDN; CDR2 reads FVKESK. The CDR3 extends over 14 amino acids. The chain's CDR3 is CASSHLRGYNEQFF.

This rearrangement joins TRBV3-1 to TRBJ1-1. CDR3 length equals 14 residues. The germline V gene has CDR1 LGHDT and CDR2 YNNKEL (reference sequence). This CDR3 reads CASSQASRNTEAFF.

J is TRBJ2-4 and V is TRBV5-1; with no DNA, the TCRdb D assignment of TRBD2 cannot be verified. Germline loops: CDR1 SGHRS, CDR2 YFSETQ. The CDR3 consists of 14 residues. The CDR3 loop reads CASSLGLGGNIQYF.

This chain links TRBV4-3 with TRBJ2-3; TCRdb designates TRBD1, a call that cannot be tested without DNA. CDR1 and CDR2 (germline): LGHNA, YSLEER. CDR3 length equals 16 residues. The CDR3 spells CASSQDRAGDTDTQYF.

The rearrangement links TRBV29-1 to TRBJ2-7; TCRdb picks TRBD1, but there is no DNA to check that call. This CDR3 region has 13 residues. Germline V gene data show CDR1 as SQVTM and CDR2 as ANQGSEA. CDR3 region: CSVVWGESYEQYF.

The chain links TRBV12-3 or TRBV12-4 to TRBJ2-1; without DNA, the TCRdb call of TRBD2 cannot be checked. This CDR3 has 14 residues. The CDR3 sequence: CASKSGGAYNEQFF.

This chain connects TRBV29-1 to TRBJ2-3. CDR1 SQVTM and CDR2 ANQGSEA come from the germline V gene. This CDR3 comprises 14 residues. The chain's CDR3 is CSVPKVFSTDTQYF.

This chain uses TRBV19 with TRBJ2-7. The germline gives CDR1 LNHDA, CDR2 SQIVND (reference sequence). This CDR3 spans 13 amino acids. Here the CDR3 reads CASSIGQPYEQYF. Full variable domain (remainder filled in from reference TRBV19 and TRBJ2-7): DGGITQSPKYLFRKEGQNVTLSCEQNLNHDAMYWYRQDPGQGLRLIYYSQIVNDFQKGDIAEGYSVSREKKESFPLTVTSAQKNPTAFYLCASSIGQPYEQYFGPGTRLTVT.

The chain uses TRBV29-1 and TRBJ2-1; no DNA is available, so the TRBD2 call from TCRdb remains unchecked. Germline assignment: CDR1 SQVTM and CDR2 ANQGSEA. The CDR3 loop spans 13 amino acids. The CDR3 loop reads CSVEVADFNEQFF.

The J gene is TRBJ2-7, the V gene TRBV7-2. This CDR3 is 14 amino acids long. Looked up from germline, CDR1 is SGHTA and CDR2 is FQGNSA. The CDR3 region is CASSLLGSRAEQYF.

The CDR3 protein is CSVEVAGYEQYF. The chain combines TRBV29-1 with TRBJ2-7; the D call from TCRdb, TRBD2, cannot be confirmed without DNA. The CDR3 has 12 residues. The germline gives CDR1 SQVTM, CDR2 ANQGSEA.

V and J are TRBV29-1 and TRBJ2-7; no DNA is available, so the TRBD2 call from TCRdb remains unchecked. Germline lookup yields CDR1 SQVTM and CDR2 ANQGSEA. The CDR3 totals 11 residues. This CDR3 is CSAGGIYEQYF.

The rearrangement joins TRBV6-6 to TRBJ2-1. Germline CDR1 MNHNY, CDR2 SVGAGI (reference sequence). The CDR3 runs to 11 residues. The CDR3 here is CASSQQGEQFF.

This chain joins TRBV14 and TRBJ2-1; TCRdb's assignment of TRBD1 cannot be checked, as there is no DNA. The CDR3 runs to 14 residues. Germline values: CDR1 SGHDN, CDR2 FVKESK. Here the CDR3 reads CASTRQGENNEQFF.

The chain joins TRBV4-3 to TRBJ2-1. The CDR3 is 16 residues long. Germline CDR1 LGHNA, CDR2 YSLEER. CDR3 region: CASSQDKGGSYNEQFF.

This chain links TRBV6-5 with TRBJ2-1; the TRBD2 assignment by TCRdb is unverifiable without DNA. The CDR3 is 16 residues long. Germline lookup yields CDR1 MNHEY and CDR2 SVGAGI. This CDR3 reads CASSKLAGGWYNEQFF.

The V gene is TRBV27, the J gene TRBJ1-1; TCRdb indicates TRBD1, and absent DNA this call remains unverified. This CDR3 is 14 amino acids long. The germline gives CDR1 MNHEY, CDR2 SMNVEV (reference sequence). CDR3 amino acids: CASSPGGDNTEAFF.